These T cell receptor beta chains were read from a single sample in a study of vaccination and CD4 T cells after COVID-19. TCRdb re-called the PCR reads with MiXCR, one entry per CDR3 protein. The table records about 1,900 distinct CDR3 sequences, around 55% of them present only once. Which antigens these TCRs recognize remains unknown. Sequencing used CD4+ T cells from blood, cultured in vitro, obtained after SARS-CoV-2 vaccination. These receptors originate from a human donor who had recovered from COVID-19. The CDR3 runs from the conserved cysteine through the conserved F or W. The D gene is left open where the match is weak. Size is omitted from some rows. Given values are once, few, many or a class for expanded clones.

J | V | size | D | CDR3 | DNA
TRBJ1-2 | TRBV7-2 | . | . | CASSLGQNYGYTF | TGTGCCAGCAGCTTAGGGCAGAACTATGGCTACACCTTC
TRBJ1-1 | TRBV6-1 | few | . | CASSETWTLTRRWGQHTEAFF | TGTGCCAGCAGTGAAACATGGACGTTGACAAGGCGGTGGGGTCAACACACTGAAGCTTTCTTT
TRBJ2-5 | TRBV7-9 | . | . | CASSLWGETQYF | TGTGCCAGCAGCTTATGGGGAGAGACCCAGTACTTC
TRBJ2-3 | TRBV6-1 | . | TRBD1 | CASSPWTGGGDTQYF | TGTGCCAGCAGTCCCTGGACAGGGGGCGGTGATACGCAGTATTTT
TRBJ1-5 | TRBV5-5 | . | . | CASSLGTYSNQPQHF | TGTGCCAGCAGCCTGGGGACTTATAGCAATCAGCCCCAGCATTTT
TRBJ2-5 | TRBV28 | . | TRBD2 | CASSTGTSGRETQYF | TGTGCCAGCAGTACCGGGACTAGCGGGAGAGAGACCCAGTACTTC
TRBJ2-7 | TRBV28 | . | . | CASSIRTVSYEQYF | TGTGCCAGCAGTATCCGGACAGTCTCCTACGAGCAGTACTTC
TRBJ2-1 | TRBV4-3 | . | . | CASSPALESSSYNEQFF | TGCGCCAGCAGCCCAGCTTTGGAGTCGAGCTCCTACAATGAGCAGTTCTTC
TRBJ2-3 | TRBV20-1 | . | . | CSASDPLRTLPTDTQYF | TGCAGTGCTAGCGATCCCCTTCGAACCCTCCCCACAGATACGCAGTATTTT
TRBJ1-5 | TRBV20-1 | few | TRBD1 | CSARGDSKNQPQHF | TGCAGTGCTAGAGGGGACAGTAAGAATCAGCCCCAGCATTTT
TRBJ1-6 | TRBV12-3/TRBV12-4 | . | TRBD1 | CASTLQGRFSTDRGQSSPLHF | TGTGCCAGCACCTTACAAGGCCGCTTTTCCACGGACAGGGGGCAGAGTTCACCCCTCCACTTT
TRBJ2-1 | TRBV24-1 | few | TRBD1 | CATSEGTGEPNEQFF | TGTGCCACCAGTGAAGGGACAGGGGAACCCAATGAGCAGTTCTTC
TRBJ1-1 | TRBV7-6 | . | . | CASSLDENTEAFF | TGTGCCAGCAGCTTGGACGAGAACACTGAAGCTTTCTTT
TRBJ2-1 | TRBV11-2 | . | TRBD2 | CASSLRSQREGNEQFF | TGTGCCAGCAGCTTAAGGTCCCAGCGGGAAGGCAATGAGCAGTTCTTC
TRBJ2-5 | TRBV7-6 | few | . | CASSLDRGSSYQETQYF | TGTGCCAGCAGCTTAGATCGGGGGAGTTCCTACCAAGAGACCCAGTACTTC
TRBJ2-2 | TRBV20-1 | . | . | CSAHRGTGELFF | TGCAGTGCTCACCGAGGGACCGGGGAGCTGTTTTTT
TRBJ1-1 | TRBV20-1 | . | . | CSARDPTEAFF | TGCAGTGCTAGAGATCCCACTGAAGCTTTCTTT
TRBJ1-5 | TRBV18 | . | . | CASSPEAYSNQPQHF | TGTGCCAGCTCACCGGAAGCTTATAGCAATCAGCCCCAGCATTTT
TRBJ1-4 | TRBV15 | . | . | CATSRVQVNEKLFF | TGTGCCACCAGCAGAGTACAGGTTAATGAAAAACTGTTTTTT
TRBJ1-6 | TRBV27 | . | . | CASSASRVSNSPLHF | TGTGCCAGCAGTGCCAGCAGGGTGAGCAATTCACCCCTCCACTTT
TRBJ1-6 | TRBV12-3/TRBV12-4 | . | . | CASSFREGNSPLHF | TGTGCCAGCAGTTTTAGGGAGGGGAATTCACCCCTCCACTTT
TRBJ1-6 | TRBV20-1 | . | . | CSARLDYNSPLHF | TGCAGTGCTAGACTCGACTATAATTCACCCCTCCACTTT
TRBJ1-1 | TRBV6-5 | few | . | CASSSGTANTEAFF | TGTGCCAGCAGTTCCGGGACGGCGAACACTGAAGCTTTCTTT
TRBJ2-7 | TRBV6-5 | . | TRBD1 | CASSYHLDRDYEQYF | TGTGCCAGCAGTTACCACCTAGACAGGGACTACGAGCAGTACTTC
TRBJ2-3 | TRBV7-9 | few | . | CASSPRGAGNTDTQYF | TGTGCCAGCAGCCCCAGGGGGGCGGGAAACACAGATACGCAGTATTTT
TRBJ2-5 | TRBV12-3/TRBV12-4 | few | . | CASSLGRTGETQYF | TGTGCCAGCAGTTTGGGCAGGACGGGGGAGACCCAGTACTTC
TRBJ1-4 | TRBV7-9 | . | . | CASSLLRDEKLFF | TGTGCCAGCAGCCTCTTGAGGGATGAAAAACTGTTTTTT
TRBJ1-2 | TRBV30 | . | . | CAWSRQHPNYGYTF | TGTGCCTGGAGTCGGCAGCACCCTAACTATGGCTACACCTTC
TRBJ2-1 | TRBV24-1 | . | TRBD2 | CATSDQLAGGLNEQFF | TGTGCCACCAGTGATCAACTAGCGGGAGGGCTCAATGAGCAGTTCTTC
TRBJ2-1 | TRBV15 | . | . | CATSRDTGSFEQFF | TGTGCCACCAGCAGAGATACTGGCAGCTTTGAGCAGTTCTTC
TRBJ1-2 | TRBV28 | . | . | CASSLGQSFGYTF | TGTGCCAGCAGCCTAGGACAATCCTTTGGCTACACCTTC
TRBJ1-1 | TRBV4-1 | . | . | CASRETGNTEAFF | TGCGCCAGCAGGGAGACAGGGAACACTGAAGCTTTCTTT
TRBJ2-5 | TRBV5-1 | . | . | CASSFRADKETQYF | TGCGCCAGCAGCTTCCGAGCGGATAAAGAGACCCAGTACTTC
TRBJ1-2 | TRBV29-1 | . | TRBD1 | CSVGDSRDYGYTF | TGCAGCGTTGGGGACAGTCGGGACTATGGCTACACCTTC
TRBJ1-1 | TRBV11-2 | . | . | CASSFSEGGAFF | TGTGCCAGCAGCTTCTCAGAAGGGGGAGCTTTCTTT
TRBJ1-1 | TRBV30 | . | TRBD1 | CAWRRGTGGTEAFF | TGTGCCTGGAGAAGGGGGACAGGGGGCACTGAAGCTTTCTTT
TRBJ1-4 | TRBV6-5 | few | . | CASSYSKGEKLFF | TGTGCCAGCAGTTACTCGAAGGGCGAAAAACTGTTTTTT
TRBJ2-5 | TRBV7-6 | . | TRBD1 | CASSKDRGRFEETQYF | TGTGCCAGCAGCAAGGACAGGGGGCGATTCGAAGAGACCCAGTACTTC
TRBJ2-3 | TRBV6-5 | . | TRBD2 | CASSSGLARGTQYF | TGTGCCAGCAGTTCGGGACTAGCACGGGGTACGCAGTATTTT
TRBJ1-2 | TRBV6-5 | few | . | CASSYDRNYGYTF | TGTGCCAGCAGTTACGACAGGAACTATGGCTACACCTTC
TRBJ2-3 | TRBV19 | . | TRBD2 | CASSSGRTDTQYF | TGTGCCAGTTCTAGCGGCCGCACAGATACGCAGTATTTT
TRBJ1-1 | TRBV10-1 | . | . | CASSGQINTEAFF | TGCGCCAGCAGTGGACAGATAAACACTGAAGCTTTCTTT
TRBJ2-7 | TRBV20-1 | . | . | CSANNRDQEQYF | TGCAGTGCCAACAACCGGGACCAAGAGCAGTACTTC
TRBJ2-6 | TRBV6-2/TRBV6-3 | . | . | CASSYRGSGANVLTF | TGTGCCAGCAGTTACCGGGGCTCTGGGGCTAACGTCCTGACTTTC
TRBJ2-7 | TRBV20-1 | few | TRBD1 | CSASDAGGISYEQYF | TGCAGTGCTAGTGATGCAGGGGGTATCTCCTACGAGCAGTACTTC
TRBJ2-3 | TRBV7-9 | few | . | CASSSDGHPTDTQYF | TGTGCCAGCAGCTCAGACGGACACCCCACAGATACGCAGTATTTT
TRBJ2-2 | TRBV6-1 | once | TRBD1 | CASSGQGDTGELFF | TGTGCCAGCAGTGGACAGGGGGACACCGGGGAGCTGTTTTTT
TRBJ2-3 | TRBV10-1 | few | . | CASSESPVVDTQYF | TGCGCCAGCAGTGAGTCGCCGGTGGTGGATACGCAGTATTTT
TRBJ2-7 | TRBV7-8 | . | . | CASSLGRLHLYEQYF | TGTGCCAGCAGCTTAGGACGGCTACACCTATACGAGCAGTACTTC
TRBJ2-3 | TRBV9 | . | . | CASSVRTGTSTDTQYF | TGTGCCAGCAGCGTGAGGACCGGAACAAGCACAGATACGCAGTATTTT
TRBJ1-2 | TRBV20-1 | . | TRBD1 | CSAPITGVRGYTF | TGCAGTGCTCCAATCACAGGGGTACGGGGCTACACCTTC
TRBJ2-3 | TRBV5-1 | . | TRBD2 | CASSQERGGEDTQYF | TGCGCCAGCAGCCAGGAGCGGGGGGGCGAAGATACGCAGTATTTT
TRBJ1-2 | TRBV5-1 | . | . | CASSLGPGDGYTF | TGCGCCAGCAGCTTGGGTCCAGGGGATGGCTACACCTTC
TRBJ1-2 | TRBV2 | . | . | CASSHGRSGANYGYTF | TGTGCCAGCAGTCACGGCAGGAGTGGAGCTAACTATGGCTACACCTTC
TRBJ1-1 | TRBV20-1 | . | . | CSARDLVGGLGLAFF | TGCAGTGCTAGAGATCTCGTAGGGGGATTGGGATTGGCTTTCTTT